The 25 T cell receptor beta chains reported below all come from one sample, sequenced in a study of blood T cell repertoires in COVID-19. This table comes from immunoSEQ multiplex PCR, and its TCRdb copy is limited to in-frame clones, with some not included. This table holds about 300,000 clones, about nine tenths found once. The sequencing input was PBMCs or T cells enriched from blood (not recorded which). The receptors come from a man under 40 who had recovered from COVID-19.

V usage is TRBV7-8 and J usage is TRBJ2-5; 9 nucleotides match TRBD1. The V gene end was trimmed by 5 bases and the J gene end by 4 bases; junction bases not matched to a gene: 8. Germline V gene lookup returns CDR1 SGHVS and CDR2 FQNEAQ. The CDR3 contains 15 residues. This chain's CDR3 is CASSNNRGRGETQYF. DNA for the CDR3: TGTGCCAGCAGCAATAACAGGGGGCGAGGAGAGACCCAGTACTTC.

This clone occurred once. This chain uses TRBV25-1 with TRBJ1-4; 11 bases fit TRBD1. Germline CDR1 and CDR2: MGHDK and SYGVNS. Losses at the gene ends were 4 bases for V and 7 bases for J; bases not matched to a gene: 14. This CDR3 has 18 amino acids. The CDR3 coding sequence is TGTGCCAGCAGTGTCACCGGGACAGGGGGATTAACGGTTGAAAAACTGTTTTTT. Protein product: CASSVTGTGGLTVEKLFF.

This chain joins TRBV18 and TRBJ1-1, with TRBD1 matching over 9 bases. CDR3 length: 14 amino acids. The V gene's germline CDR1 is KGHSH and CDR2 LQKENI. The V gene end was trimmed by 4 bases and the J gene end by 1 base; junction bases not matched to a gene: 1. The CDR3 DNA follows: TGTGCCAGCTCACAACAGGGGGCGAACACTGAAGCTTTCTTT. It is translated as CASSQQGANTEAFF.

The V gene is TRBV10-2, the J gene TRBJ1-6; D remains ambiguous. The V end was cut by 0 bases, the J end by 5 bases, with 8 bases between. CDR3 length: 15 amino acids. Germline V gene lookup returns CDR1 WSHSY and CDR2 SAAADI. For the CDR3, the DNA is TGCGCCAGCAGTGAGTCGACTCAGAATAATTCACCCCTCCACTTT. Translated, it gives CASSESTQNNSPLHF.

The J gene is TRBJ1-2, the V gene TRBV3-1 (or the pseudogene TRBV3-2); 8 bases are a match to TRBD1. This CDR3 spans 15 amino acids. CDR1 LGHDT and CDR2 YNNKEL come from the germline V gene (reference sequence). Germline trimming cut 3 bases from V and 8 bases from J; bases unmatched to any gene: 11. CDR3 sequence reads: CASSHLKQGAAGYTF. CDR3 DNA sequence: TGTGCCAGCAGCCACCTAAAGCAGGGGGCGGCGGGCTACACCTTC.

The J gene is TRBJ2-3, the V gene TRBV6-1; 14 bases are shared with TRBD2. In germline, CDR1 is MNHNS, CDR2 SASEGT. There are 16 residues in the CDR3. The V and J ends lost 3 bases and 5 bases, in that order; junction bases with no gene match: 4. In DNA, the CDR3 is TGTGCCAGCAGTGATCGACTAGCGGGAGGGAAAGATACGCAGTATTTT. Translated, it gives CASSDRLAGGKDTQYF.

The chain joins TRBV28 to TRBJ1-5; 11 bases are a match to TRBD1. Losses at the gene ends were 11 bases for V and 7 bases for J; bases not matched to a gene: 10. This CDR3 comprises 14 residues. Germline loops: CDR1 MDHEN, CDR2 SYDVKM. The CDR3, as DNA: TGTGCCGGCGGACAGGGGGCGCCGGGACAGCCCCAGCATTTT. This translates into CAGGQGAPGQPQHF.

The J gene is TRBJ1-6, the V gene TRBV18, with unresolved D. Trimming removed 6 bases at V and 6 bases at J, with 15 bases between. The length of the CDR3 is 15 residues. The germline V gene has CDR1 KGHSH and CDR2 LQKENI. CDR3 sequence: CASSGDRAANSPLHF. CDR3 sequence (DNA): TGTGCCAGCTCGGGAGACCGGGCCGCTAATTCACCCCTCCACTTT.

The chain has TRBV11-2 and TRBJ2-5, with 8 bases that match TRBD1. V shed 8 bases, J shed 4 bases, and the junction held 6 bases outside the gene matches. The CDR3 is 13 amino acids. CDR1 is SGHAT and CDR2 is FQNNGV in the germline V gene. CDR3 coding DNA: TGTGCCAGCCAGCAGGGGGCCCGAGAGACCCAGTACTTC. As protein: CASQQGARETQYF. The full variable domain, in which reference TRBV11-2 and TRBJ2-5 provide the parts outside the CDR3, is EAGVAQSPRYKIIEKRQSVAFWCNPISGHATLYWYQQILGQGPKLLIQFQNNGVVDDSQLPKDRFSAERLKGVDSTLKIQPAKLEDSAVYLCASQQGARETQYFGPGTRLLVL.

This chain uses TRBV21-1 with TRBJ1-5; the table assigns TRBD1, which was not confirmed against the DNA. TRBV21-1 corresponds to a pseudogene. This CDR3 comprises 21 residues. The CDR3 spells CASSAPAGQAQSIHGNQPQHF. CDR3 nucleotide sequence: TGTGCCAGCAGCGCGCCAGCGGGACAGGCGCAATCCATCCATGGCAATCAGCCCCAGCATTTT.

The chain joins TRBV27 to TRBJ2-7; weak D call: TRBD1 (6 bases). CDR3 length equals 14 residues. V was shortened by 5 bases and J by 2 bases, with 13 bases between the two germline ends. The germline CDR1 and CDR2 sequences are MNHEY and SMNVEV (reference sequence). For the CDR3, the DNA is TGTGCCAGCAGTGACCGGGACATAACCTACGAGCAGTACTTC. This translates into CASSDRDITYEQYF.

This chain links TRBV29-1 with TRBJ2-3; 8 bases are shared with TRBD1. V lost 3 bases to trimming and J lost 2 bases; unmatched junction nucleotides: 4. There are 14 residues in the CDR3. Germline-derived CDR1 and CDR2 are SQVTM and ANQGSEA. This chain's CDR3 is CSVDRQGTTDTQYF. The CDR3 bases are TGCAGCGTTGATAGACAGGGGACCACAGATACGCAGTATTTT.

A few counts support this clone. This rearrangement joins TRBV5-1 to TRBJ2-1; a weak D match, TRBD2 (6 bases). Per germline, CDR1 SGHRS and CDR2 YFSETQ. This CDR3 spans 14 amino acids. Trimming cost V 0 bases and J 9 bases, with 13 bases left between them. The CDR3 DNA reads as TGCGCCAGCAGCTTGGTGGTTAGCGGTCGTGAGCAGTTCTTC. Translation gives CASSLVVSGREQFF.

The genes are TRBV15 and TRBJ2-2, with a tentative D call TRBD2 (6 bases). There are 18 residues in the CDR3. Germline V CDR1 and CDR2: LNHNV, YYDKDF (reference sequence). V lost 1 base to trimming and J lost 2 bases, with 17 bases between them. The CDR3 spells CATSRGDWPDLNTGELFF. In DNA, the CDR3 is TGTGCCACCAGCAGAGGGGACTGGCCCGACTTAAACACCGGGGAGCTGTTTTTT.

The V call is TRBV6-1, the J call TRBJ1-1; D ambiguous. Germline V CDR1 and CDR2: MNHNS, SASEGT. The CDR3 has 14 amino acids. With 3 bases removed from V and 3 bases from J, the gap between germline ends came to 11 bases. The CDR3 region has the DNA TGTGCCAGCAGTGATGAGGGTGTCCACACTGAAGCTTTCTTT. Translated, it gives CASSDEGVHTEAFF.

V is TRBV5-5 and J is TRBJ1-4; D is perhaps TRBD1 (5 bases). The V gene lost 4 bases and the J gene lost 5 bases, with 12 bases spanning the gap. CDR3 length: 14 residues. The germline V gene has CDR1 SGHKS and CDR2 YYEKEE (reference sequence). As DNA, the CDR3 is TGTGCCAGCAGCCCGACAGTGGGAAATGAAAAACTGTTTTTT. It is translated as CASSPTVGNEKLFF.

CDR3 loop: CASSFSGGVDNEQFF. The CDR3 coding sequence is TGCGCCAGCAGCTTCTCAGGGGGCGTCGACAATGAGCAGTTCTTC. The V and J genes are TRBV5-1 and TRBJ2-1, with 8 bases matching TRBD1. The CDR3 contains 15 residues. Germline loops: CDR1 SGHRS, CDR2 YFSETQ. V shed 2 bases, J shed 5 bases, and the junction held 6 bases outside the gene matches.

The chain is built from TRBV2 and TRBJ2-3, with a tentative D call TRBD2 (6 bases). The V and J ends lost 6 bases and 4 bases respectively, with 11 bases between them. Germline assignment: CDR1 SNHLY and CDR2 FYNNEI. There are 13 residues in the CDR3. This CDR3 reads CASSGGLADTQYF. The CDR3 bases are TGTGCCAGCAGCGGGGGTTTGGCAGATACGCAGTATTTT. The entire variable domain, with the rest obtained from reference TRBV2 and TRBJ2-3, is as follows: EPEVTQTPSHQVTQMGQEVILRCVPISNHLYFYWYRQILGQKVEFLVSFYNNEISEKSEIFDDQFSVERPDGSNFTLKIRSTKLEDSAMYFCASSGGLADTQYFGPGTRLTVL.

The chain has TRBV19 and TRBJ1-1, with 11 positions matching TRBD1. After removal of 3 bases from V and 4 bases from J, the junction contained 7 bases not matched to a gene. CDR1 is LNHDA and CDR2 is SQIVND in the germline V gene (reference sequence). The CDR3 totals 16 residues. The CDR3 protein is CASSIRTGGTFTEAFF. The CDR3 nucleotides read TGTGCCAGTAGTATCCGGACAGGGGGCACGTTCACTGAAGCTTTCTTT.

The chain links TRBV5-8 to TRBJ1-2; tentative D call: TRBD1 (5 bases). Trimming removed 0 bases at V and 14 bases at J, with 11 bases between. Germline CDR1 is SGHTS and CDR2 is YDEGEE. The CDR3 spans 11 residues. CDR3 in DNA: TGTGCCAGCAGCTTGGTAGGGGCGCGTACCTTC. Its protein is CASSLVGARTF.

The chain couples TRBV7-9 to TRBJ2-7; D possibly corresponds to TRBD1 (5 bases). Trimming removed 8 bases from V and 0 bases from J, with 5 bases in between. CDR3 length: 11 residues. The germline V gene encodes CDR1 SEHNR and CDR2 FQNEAQ (reference sequence). In nucleotides, the CDR3 is TGTGCCAGCCAGGGCTCCTACGAGCAGTACTTC. It codes for CASQGSYEQYF. The full variable domain, rest sourced from reference TRBV7-9 and TRBJ2-7, is DTGVSQNPRHKITKRGQNVTFRCDPISEHNRLYWYRQTLGQGPEFLTYFQNEAQLEKSRLLSDRFSAERPKGSFSTLEIQRTEQGDSAMYLCASQGSYEQYFGPGTRLTVT.

The gene calls are TRBV5-1 and TRBJ2-3; a weak D match, TRBD1 (6 bases). V shed 1 base and J shed 2 bases, with 14 bases lying between them. The germline gives CDR1 SGHRS, CDR2 YFSETQ. This CDR3 comprises 16 residues. CDR3 region: CASSLNPRGSTDTQYF. The CDR3 bases are TGCGCCAGCAGCTTGAATCCCAGGGGCTCCACAGATACGCAGTATTTT.

This sequence joins TRBV30 and TRBJ1-5; 12 bases match TRBD1. CDR1 and CDR2 (germline): GTSNPN, SVGIG (reference sequence). V dropped 0 bases and J dropped 3; count of bases not matched to a gene: 3. This CDR3 region has 16 residues. CDR3: CAWSVRGQGANQPQHF. The CDR3 coding sequence is TGTGCCTGGAGTGTACGGGGACAGGGGGCCAATCAGCCCCAGCATTTT.

The CDR3 bases are TGTGCCATAAAGCAGGGCCGGAACACTGAAGCTTTCTTT. It is translated as CAIKQGRNTEAFF. The J gene is TRBJ1-1, the V gene TRBV19, with TRBD1 as a possible D gene (5 bases). Trimming removed 10 bases at V and 1 base at J, with 13 bases between. This CDR3 has 13 residues. The germline V gene has CDR1 LNHDA and CDR2 SQIVND (reference sequence). The variable domain in full, completed from reference TRBV19 and TRBJ1-1, reads DGGITQSPKYLFRKEGQNVTLSCEQNLNHDAMYWYRQDPGQGLRLIYYSQIVNDFQKGDIAEGYSVSREKKESFPLTVTSAQKNPTAFYLCAIKQGRNTEAFFGQGTRLTVV.

The chain links TRBV10-3 to TRBJ2-2; TRBD1 is a possible D gene (5 bases). Germline CDR1 reads ENHRY; CDR2 reads SYGVKD. This CDR3 region has 14 residues. Trimming took 6 bases from V and 3 from J, leaving 11 bases between them. The CDR3: CAIRVQTDTGELFF. As DNA, the CDR3 is TGTGCCATCAGGGTCCAGACAGACACCGGGGAGCTGTTTTTT.